The 5 T cell receptor beta chains in this list originate from one sample, sequenced in a study of monozygotic twins with inflammatory bowel disease. From its re-call of the 5' RACE reads, TCRdb lists each CDR3 protein once, without DNA. The table for this sample gives about 300,000 distinct CDR3 sequences. The specimen sequenced was blood. These TCRs come from a human donor with ulcerative colitis or Crohn's disease, or a healthy co-twin of an affected twin (not recorded which).

V gene TRBV28 combines with J gene TRBJ2-7; TCRdb picks TRBD1, but there is no DNA to check that call. This CDR3 comprises 14 residues. Germline CDR1 is MDHEN and CDR2 is SYDVKM. The CDR3 region is CASSLRPVSYEQYF.

The V and J genes are TRBV20-1 and TRBJ2-5; with no DNA, the TCRdb D assignment of TRBD2 cannot be verified. The CDR3 runs to 15 residues. The germline V gene has CDR1 DFQATT and CDR2 SNEGSKA (reference sequence). CDR3: CSATRTAGVGETQYF.

V gene TRBV5-1 combines with J gene TRBJ2-3; TCRdb gives TRBD1 as the D gene, but with no DNA this cannot be confirmed. Germline V CDR1 and CDR2: SGHRS, YFSETQ. The CDR3 covers 15 residues. This CDR3 is CASSLAGGRWDTQYF.

This chain links TRBV3-1 with TRBJ2-5; TCRdb names TRBD1, which stays unverified in the absence of DNA. Germline assignment: CDR1 LGHDT and CDR2 YNNKEL (reference sequence). There are 15 residues in the CDR3. The chain's CDR3 is CASSQGDGSKRTQYF.

The chain uses TRBV5-1 and TRBJ2-1; absent DNA, TCRdb's TRBD1 call cannot be checked. Germline V gene sequence: CDR1 SGHRS, CDR2 YFSETQ. The CDR3 is made up of 16 amino acids. This chain's CDR3 is CASSLGTGSSYNEQFF.